A selection of T cell receptor beta chains follows, all from one sample in a study of molecular identifiers for immune sequencing clone quantification. TCRdb fed the PCR reads into MiXCR, producing one record per CDR3 protein. The data contain more than 450,000 distinct CDR3 sequences, about 25% of them singletons. Material: naive CD8+ T cells from blood, with Jurkat cell RNA spiked in. These receptors were obtained from a human donor in good health. Some libraries in this study had Jurkat cell RNA spiked in. Each CDR3 is given with its conserved first and last residue. A D gene is named only where the DNA matches it firmly. Where a row states a size, it is once, few, many or the class of an expanded clone; other rows omit it.

TRBV6-2/TRBV6-3	TRBD2	-	TRBJ2-5	TGTGCCAGCAGCGCTCTCGGGGGGCAAGAGACCCAGTACTTC	CASSALGGQETQYF
TRBV6-1	-	-	TRBJ1-1	TGTGCCAGCAGCAAACCGCCTTGGGAGTTTATGCGCGACACTGAAGCTTTCTTT	CASSKPPWEFMRDTEAFF
TRBV12-3/TRBV12-4	-	many	TRBJ2-7	TGTGCCAGCAGTTTAACCCTATACGAGCAGTACTTC	CASSLTLYEQYF
TRBV28	-	many	TRBJ2-5	TGTGCCAGCAGTTTCCGACAGCCTCAAGAGACCCAGTACTTC	CASSFRQPQETQYF
TRBV20-1	-	-	TRBJ1-4	TGCAGTGCTAGAGATGTGGACAGCAATGAAAAACTGTTTTTT	CSARDVDSNEKLFF
TRBV3-1	-	-	TRBJ1-6	TGTGCCAGCAGCCAATCTGTTCAGCCCGAACCTAATTCACCCCTCCACTTT	CASSQSVQPEPNSPLHF
TRBV4-3	-	many	TRBJ2-7	TGCGCCAGCAGCCAAGATAAAAACAGCTACTACGAGCAGTACTTC	CASSQDKNSYYEQYF
TRBV28	TRBD1	few	TRBJ2-7	TGTGCCAGCGGACAGGTCGTCTACGAGCAGTACTTC	CASGQVVYEQYF
TRBV19	-	few	TRBJ2-2	TGTGCCAGTTCAGAGACGTTAGGGGCCGGGGAGCTGTTTTTT	CASSETLGAGELFF
TRBV5-1	-	many	TRBJ2-7	TGCGCCAGCAGCTTGCGGATCCAGGGAGACGAGCAGTACTTC	CASSLRIQGDEQYF
TRBV7-6	TRBD2	-	TRBJ2-3	TGTGCCAGCAGCTTACGAGCGGCGGGGGGCGTCCCAGATACGCAGTATTTT	CASSLRAAGGVPDTQYF
TRBV6-2/TRBV6-3	TRBD2	-	TRBJ2-3	TGTGCCAGCAGTAAAAAAAAACTAGCGGGAGGTCCAGATACGCAGTATTTT	CASSKKKLAGGPDTQYF
TRBV4-1	-	many	TRBJ1-1	TGCGCCAGCAGCCAAGAAGGGGACTCTGAAGCTTTCTTT	CASSQEGDSEAFF
TRBV10-3	TRBD1	few	TRBJ1-2	TGTGCCATCAGTGATTATGACAGGGGTAACTATGGCTACACCTTC	CAISDYDRGNYGYTF
TRBV24-1	TRBD1	many	TRBJ2-3	TGTGCCACCAGTGAGGTGACAGGGTTGCGGAAAAGCACAGATACGCAGTATTTT	CATSEVTGLRKSTDTQYF
TRBV4-1	-	-	TRBJ1-5	TGCGCCAGCAGCCAAGCGGACAGAATGAATCAGCCCCAGCATTTT	CASSQADRMNQPQHF
TRBV5-8	TRBD1	-	TRBJ1-2	TGTGCCAGCTGTTATCTCGGACAGGTTAACTATGGCTACACCTTC	CASCYLGQVNYGYTF
TRBV27	-	-	TRBJ2-7	TGTGCCAGCAGTTTTGATGGGGGCTCCTACGAGCAGTACTTC	CASSFDGGSYEQYF
TRBV19	-	-	TRBJ2-7	TGTGCCAGTAGTATAGGAGGAGGGTCTTTATGCGAGCAGTACTTC	CASSIGGGSLCEQYF
TRBV19	TRBD2	few	TRBJ2-1	TGTGCCACTGGGGGACTAGCGGCCTACAATGAGCAGTTCTTC	CATGGLAAYNEQFF
TRBV25-1	-	once	TRBJ1-5	TGTGTCAGCAGGGCAGGGTACAATCAGCCCCAGCATTTT	CVSRAGYNQPQHF
TRBV7-9	TRBD1	-	TRBJ2-3	TGTGCCAGCAGCCCCCGGACAGGCATGGATACGCAGTATTTT	CASSPRTGMDTQYF
TRBV7-2	TRBD2	-	TRBJ2-3	TGTGCCCGCCGCCCAGAGGGGCCCTTGCGCGGGGGGAAGTTTACAGATACGCAGTATTTT	CARRPEGPLRGGKFTDTQYF
TRBV28	-	many	TRBJ2-5	TGTGCCAGCAGTCCAGTAGGCCAAGAGACCCAGTACTTC	CASSPVGQETQYF
TRBV14	TRBD1	-	TRBJ1-2	TGTGCCAGCAGCCAGACAGGGTTTGGGACTTATGGCTACGCCTTC	CASSQTGFGTYGYAF
TRBV4-3	TRBD2	-	TRBJ2-7	TGCGCCAGCAGCCAGATACTAGCGGGAGGGTACGAGCAGTACTTC	CASSQILAGGYEQYF
TRBV27	TRBD2	few	TRBJ2-1	TGTGCCAGCAGTCTAGCGGGGGGGTTGTACAATGAGCAGTTCTTC	CASSLAGGLYNEQFF
TRBV5-1	-	-	TRBJ2-1	TGCGCCAGCAGCTTGGCTGGGGCCTACAATAAGCAGTTCTTC	CASSLAGAYNKQFF
TRBV2	TRBD2	-	TRBJ2-3	TGTGCCAGCAGTGAAGCCGGGGGGGCCTTTTACACAGATACGCAGTATTTT	CASSEAGGAFYTDTQYF
TRBV6-2/TRBV6-3	TRBD2	many	TRBJ2-3	TGTGCCAGCCGGTCTAGCGGGGAAGATACGCAGTATTTT	CASRSSGEDTQYF
TRBV30	-	-	TRBJ2-1	TGTGCCTGGAGTGTAATTAGCCACAATGAGCAGTTCTTC	CAWSVISHNEQFF
TRBV12-3/TRBV12-4	-	many	TRBJ1-4	TGTGCCAGCAGTTTAGAGGACACAGAAAAACTGTTTTTT	CASSLEDTEKLFF
TRBV6-5	-	-	TRBJ2-5	TGTGCCAGCAGGGGGTTCGGGACTGAGTGGGAGACCCAGTACTTC	CASRGFGTEWETQYF
TRBV6-2/TRBV6-3	TRBD2	-	TRBJ2-3	TGTGCCAGCAGTTACTCCACTAGCGGGGGCCACACAGATACGCAGTATTTT	CASSYSTSGGHTDTQYF
TRBV7-9	-	-	TRBJ2-2	TGTGCCAGCAGCCCCCCGCGAGGGGTGAACGCCGGGGAGCTGTTTTTT	CASSPPRGVNAGELFF
TRBV4-3	-	-	TRBJ2-3	TGCGCCAGCAGCCAAGATTCGGTTTCTCCATCACCCGATCCGGATACGCAGTATTTT	CASSQDSVSPSPDPDTQYF
TRBV20-1	-	-	TRBJ2-7	TGCAGTGCTTTGTGGGGGTACGAGCAGTACTTC	CSALWGYEQYF
TRBV20-1	-	few	TRBJ2-7	TGCAGTGCTCCCAACTCAGGGGACCGCGGCTACGAGCAGTACTTC	CSAPNSGDRGYEQYF